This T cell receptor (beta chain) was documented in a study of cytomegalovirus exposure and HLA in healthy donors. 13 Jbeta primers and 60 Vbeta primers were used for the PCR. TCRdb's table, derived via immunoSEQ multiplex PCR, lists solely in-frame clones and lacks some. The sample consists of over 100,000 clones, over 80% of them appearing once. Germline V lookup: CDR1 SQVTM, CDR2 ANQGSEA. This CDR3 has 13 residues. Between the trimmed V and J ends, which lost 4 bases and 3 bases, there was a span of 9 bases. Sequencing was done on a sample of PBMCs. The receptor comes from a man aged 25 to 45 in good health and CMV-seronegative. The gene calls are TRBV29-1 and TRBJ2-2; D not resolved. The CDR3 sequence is CSVGDTYTGELFF. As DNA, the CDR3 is TGCAGCGTTGGCGACACTTACACCGGGGAGCTGTTTTTT.